The 28 T cell receptor beta chains presented below share a single source sample, sequenced in a study of blood T cells in healthy people across ages. A sample-barcoded 5' primer and a J-beta primer mix were used in a second PCR of roughly 7 to 11 cycles. MiXCR, applied by TCRdb to the 5' RACE reads, yields one record per CDR3 protein. This table holds some 1.8 million distinct CDR3 sequences, approximately 39% found once. Sample: blood. These receptors all come from a human donor in good health.

The chain has TRBV27 and TRBJ1-2; D uncertain. In germline, CDR1 is MNHEY, CDR2 SMNVEV (reference sequence). The V gene lost 0 bases and the J gene lost 3 bases, with 8 bases spanning the gap. The CDR3 runs to 14 residues. CDR3 nucleotides: TGTGCCAGCAGTTTATCGCCTGCGCACTATGGCTACACCTTC. As protein: CASSLSPAHYGYTF.

The gene calls are TRBV15 and TRBJ2-4, with D possibly being TRBD1 (5 bases). Germline V CDR1 and CDR2: LNHNV, YYDKDF (reference sequence). The CDR3 is made up of 19 amino acids. V lost 1 base to trimming and J lost 0 bases, with 19 bases between them. The chain's CDR3 is CATSRVGQDETLAKNIQYF. In nucleotides, the CDR3 is TGTGCCACCAGCAGAGTGGGGCAGGACGAAACGCTAGCCAAAAACATTCAGTACTTC. Full variable domain (remainder filled in from reference TRBV15 and TRBJ2-4): DAMVIQNPRYQVTQFGKPVTLSCSQTLNHNVMYWYQQKSSQAPKLLFHYYDKDFNNEADTPDNFQSRRPNTSFCFLDIRSPGLGDTAMYLCATSRVGQDETLAKNIQYFGAGTRLSVL.

V usage is TRBV6-1 and J usage is TRBJ1-2; D gene unclear. Trimming removed 0 bases at V and 6 bases at J, with 11 bases between. Germline values: CDR1 MNHNS, CDR2 SASEGT. CDR3 size: 14 residues. The CDR3 DNA is TGTGCCAGCAGTGAAGCTGCCATCTACCATGGCTACACCTTC. Encoded protein: CASSEAAIYHGYTF.

The V call is TRBV20-1, the J call TRBJ2-3; D perhaps matches TRBD2 (6 bases). This CDR3 comprises 16 residues. Germline CDR1 reads DFQATT; CDR2 reads SNEGSKA (reference sequence). Trimming removed 6 bases from V and 0 bases from J, with 19 bases in between. The CDR3 bases are TGCAGTGCCCATTCGGTAGCGGCGACTAGCACAGATACGCAGTATTTT. This translates into CSAHSVAATSTDTQYF.

The chain combines TRBV29-1 with TRBJ2-3; 9 nucleotides align to TRBD2. The V gene end was trimmed by 6 bases and the J gene end by 0 bases; junction bases not matched to a gene: 10. The CDR3 length is 16 residues. Per germline, CDR1 SQVTM and CDR2 ANQGSEA. The CDR3 region is CSVGLAGYTSTDTQYF. The DNA of the CDR3 is TGCAGCGTCGGTCTAGCGGGGTATACTAGCACAGATACGCAGTATTTT.

CDR3 coding DNA: TGTGCCAGCAGTGACCTTAAGAAAAACATTCAGTACTTC. Translation: CASSDLKKNIQYF. The chain links TRBV2 to TRBJ2-4; D unclear. CDR1 and CDR2 (germline): SNHLY, FYNNEI. The CDR3 loop spans 13 amino acids. V lost 3 bases to trimming and J lost 4 bases, with 7 bases between them.

The chain has TRBV24-1 and TRBJ1-5; D gene uncertain. This CDR3 region has 13 residues. Looked up from germline, CDR1 is KGHDR and CDR2 is SFDVKD. The V end lost 4 bases, the J end lost 5 bases, and 8 bases lay between the germline ends. The CDR3 loop is CATSETRHQPQHF. CDR3 bases: TGTGCCACCAGTGAGACCCGCCATCAGCCCCAGCATTTT.

This clonotype has just a few counts. V gene TRBV11-3 combines with J gene TRBJ2-4; D not certain. V lost 5 bases and J lost 2, with 13 bases in between. This CDR3 has 15 residues. From germline, CDR1 is SGHNT and CDR2 YENEEA. DNA for the CDR3: TGTGCCAGCAGCGAGTGGGGTGTTCCCAAAAACATTCAGTACTTC. Translated, it gives CASSEWGVPKNIQYF.

The chain employs TRBV10-3 and TRBJ1-5; D might be TRBD1 (6 bases). V was clipped by 4 bases and J by 2 bases, with 12 bases between them. CDR1 and CDR2 from the germline V gene are ENHRY and SYGVKD. This CDR3 contains 15 residues. Here the CDR3 DNA reads TGTGCCATCAGTGCGGGGGCTGGGGGCAATCAGCCCCAGCATTTT. Translation gives CAISAGAGGNQPQHF.

This clonotype was seen ten or more times. As DNA, the CDR3 is TGCGCCAGCAGCCAAGATATAACTTGGGGGGAGACCCAGTACTTC. Its translation: CASSQDITWGETQYF. The chain recombines TRBV4-3 with TRBJ2-5; the D gene could be TRBD1 or TRBD2 (5 bases each). This CDR3 is built from 15 residues. Trimming left V 0 bases short and J 5 bases short, with 13 bases between. Germline V CDR1 and CDR2: LGHNA, YSLEER.

The genes are TRBV4-3 and TRBJ2-3; D remains ambiguous. This CDR3 is 17 amino acids long. Germline V gene sequence: CDR1 LGHNA, CDR2 YSLEER. Trimming shortened V by 0 bases and J by 0 bases, and 13 bases separated the two germline ends. CDR3 residues: CASSQDSARASTDTQYF. The CDR3 DNA follows: TGCGCCAGCAGCCAAGATTCTGCCAGAGCTAGCACAGATACGCAGTATTTT.

This clonotype came up many times. The chain joins TRBV7-2 to TRBJ2-1; 11 positions match TRBD2. V was clipped by 4 bases and J by 4 bases; unmatched bases: 3. Germline CDR1 SGHTA, CDR2 FQGNSA. The CDR3 is 15 amino acids. This chain's CDR3 is CASSSRTSGYNEQFF. CDR3 bases: TGTGCCAGCAGCTCACGGACTAGCGGGTACAATGAGCAGTTCTTC.

This clonotype turned up a few times. The chain carries TRBV28 and TRBJ2-5; D perhaps matches TRBD1 (6 bases). The J call may be in error: the DNA end matches TRBJ2-7 better. This CDR3 region has 14 residues. Germline loops: CDR1 MDHEN, CDR2 SYDVKM. The CDR3 sequence is CASSGRTEFYEQYF. CDR3 nucleotide sequence: TGTGCCAGCAGTGGACGGACAGAGTTCTACGAGCAGTACTTC.

The chain is built from TRBV6-2 or TRBV6-3 and TRBJ2-5; weak D call: TRBD1 (5 bases). Trimming stripped 4 bases from V and 2 bases from J, with 11 bases between. The CDR3 totals 14 residues. Germline lookup yields CDR1 MNHEY and CDR2 SVGEGT. CDR3 nucleotides: TGTGCCAGCAGTTCCTCAGGGTGGCAAGAGACCCAGTACTTC. This sequence encodes CASSSSGWQETQYF.

The J gene is TRBJ1-1, the V gene TRBV3-1, with D possibly TRBD1 on 6 matching bases. The CDR3 has 16 amino acids. The V and J ends lost 5 bases and 5 bases respectively, with 21 bases between them. The germline V gene encodes CDR1 LGHDT and CDR2 YNNKEL (reference sequence). DNA for the CDR3: TGTGCCAGCAGCACCCTTCCAAGTAGGGGGAGAACTGAAGCTTTCTTT. It translates to CASSTLPSRGRTEAFF.

This clonotype was counted a few times. The chain carries TRBV6-2 or TRBV6-3 and TRBJ2-5, with 8 bases identical to TRBD2. Looked up from germline, CDR1 is MNHEY and CDR2 is SVGEGT. Unmatched junction bases numbered 4, after V lost 11 bases and J lost 5 bases. This CDR3 comprises 11 residues. The CDR3 DNA sequence: TGTGCCGCAGCGGGGGTCGAGACCCAGTACTTC. Translating it yields CAAAGVETQYF.

This clonotype was observed a few times. The chain joins TRBV29-1 to TRBJ1-2, with D perhaps TRBD1 (6 bases). Deletions cut 1 base from V and 3 bases from J, with 15 bases between. This CDR3 comprises 15 residues. Germline CDR1 is SQVTM and CDR2 is ANQGSEA. The CDR3 here is CSVEARTDQYYGYTF. As DNA, the CDR3 is TGCAGCGTTGAAGCCCGGACAGACCAATACTATGGCTACACCTTC.

Notes on this clonotype: A read error is possible here, since a much larger clone lies one base away. J is TRBJ2-4 and V is TRBV10-3; D is undetermined. The end of the DNA is better explained by TRBJ2-7, so the J call may be wrong. Germline V gives CDR1 ENHRY, CDR2 SYGVKD. The CDR3 is 12 amino acids. CDR3 sequence (DNA): TGTGCCATCAGTGAGGTCAGCTACGAGCAGTACTTC. This encodes CAISEVSYEQYF.

The rearrangement joins TRBV10-3 to TRBJ2-1; TRBD1 aligns across 9 bases. The length of the CDR3 is 13 residues. Germline V lookup: CDR1 ENHRY, CDR2 SYGVKD. The ends lost 10 bases at V and 4 bases at J; junction bases unmatched: 5. This chain's CDR3 is CATDRGGYNEQFF. CDR3 nucleotides: TGTGCCACGGACAGGGGAGGTTACAATGAGCAGTTCTTC.

The chain links TRBV4-1 to TRBJ2-2; 8 nucleotides line up with TRBD1. CDR1 is MGHRA and CDR2 is YSYEKL in the germline V gene. This CDR3 is built from 16 residues. The J segment lost 7 bases and the V segment lost 3 bases, leaving 10 bases of the junction unmatched. This CDR3 reads CASSHKSRGLGGELFF. The CDR3 DNA is TGCGCCAGCAGCCACAAAAGCAGGGGGCTTGGCGGGGAGCTGTTTTTT.

The rearrangement uses TRBV4-2 and TRBJ1-1; 11 bases map to TRBD1. V trimming: 1 base; J trimming: 8 bases; junction bases outside the gene matches: 6. CDR3 length: 15 amino acids. Germline assignment: CDR1 LGHNA and CDR2 YNFKEQ. Written as DNA, the CDR3 is TGTGCCAGCAGCCAAGTCTCCGGGACAGGGGGAGAAGCTTTCTTT. This encodes CASSQVSGTGGEAFF.

This clonotype was recorded a few times. The chain recombines TRBV7-9 with TRBJ1-2; unclear D gene. Germline CDR1 and CDR2: SEHNR and FQNEAQ (reference sequence). The V gene lost 6 bases and the J gene lost 5 bases, with 16 bases spanning the gap. CDR3 size: 14 residues. The CDR3 sequence is CASRSTGSSYGYTF. CDR3 nucleotides: TGTGCCAGCAGATCTACCGGGTCCTCATATGGCTACACCTTC.

CDR3 nucleotide sequence: TGCGCCAGCATGAGACAGGAGCGCCCCTACGAGCAGTACTTC. The encoded protein is CASMRQERPYEQYF. This chain uses TRBV10-2 with TRBJ2-7; D might be TRBD1 (6 bases). This CDR3 is built from 14 residues. CDR1 and CDR2 from the germline V gene are WSHSY and SAAADI. V was cut by 7 bases and J by 2 bases, with 15 bases left in between.

The chain uses TRBV10-3 and TRBJ2-2, with D unclear. This CDR3 has 15 residues. CDR1 and CDR2 (germline): ENHRY, SYGVKD. The V end lost 5 bases, the J end lost 4 bases, and 14 bases lay between the germline ends. CDR3 sequence (DNA): TGTGCCATCAGTCAAAAGGGCATTGGCACCGGGGAGCTGTTTTTT. Translation: CAISQKGIGTGELFF.

The gene calls are TRBV3-1 and TRBJ2-6; D ambiguous. This CDR3 has 20 amino acids. Germline-derived CDR1 and CDR2 are LGHDT and YNNKEL (reference sequence). V was pared by 6 bases and J by 1 base, with 25 bases between. The CDR3 region has the DNA TGTGCCAGCAGGACCCTCCCGAGTCGAAAAGTTACTTCTGGGGCCAACGTCCTGACTTTC. It translates to CASRTLPSRKVTSGANVLTF.

V gene TRBV20-1 combines with J gene TRBJ1-6; D not resolved. The CDR3 extends over 14 amino acids. Trimming removed 1 base at V and 6 bases at J, with 10 bases between. CDR1 is DFQATT and CDR2 is SNEGSKA in the germline V gene (reference sequence). CDR3 DNA sequence: TGCAGTGCTAGAGTCCCGGTAGTTAATTCACCCCTCCACTTT. It is translated as CSARVPVVNSPLHF.

This clonotype appeared a few times. This chain joins TRBV7-2 and TRBJ2-1; 7 nucleotides line up with TRBD1. This CDR3 is built from 17 residues. The J segment lost 7 bases and the V segment lost 0 bases, leaving 12 bases of the junction unmatched. CDR1 SGHTA and CDR2 FQGNSA come from the germline V gene. The DNA of the CDR3 is TGTGCCAGCAGCTTAGCTACTACTTTAGGGGGCGGGAATGAGCAGTTCTTC. The encoded protein is CASSLATTLGGGNEQFF.

This clonotype was counted a few times. The V and J genes are TRBV12-5 and TRBJ1-5; D unresolved. The CDR3 totals 14 residues. Trimming stripped 6 bases from V and 0 bases from J, with 9 bases between. Germline V gene lookup returns CDR1 LGHNT and CDR2 FRNRAP. CDR3 loop: CASGPGTSNQPQHF. The CDR3 DNA is TGTGCTAGTGGCCCGGGAACTAGCAATCAGCCCCAGCATTTT.